This TCR beta chain was observed in a study of cytotoxic CD8 clonotypes in ibrutinib-treated CLL. Study observations and caveats: Clonality increased at ibrutinib response, then returned toward baseline at progression.

Generated by immunoSEQ multiplex PCR, the TCRdb table keeps only in-frame clones and is missing some. The sample yields some 29,000 clones, more than 60% seen once. On this clone itself: The antigen is not known.

The ends lost 5 bases at V and 5 bases at J; junction bases unmatched: 6. Germline V gives CDR1 GTSNPN, CDR2 SVGIG (reference sequence). CDR3 length: 13 residues. The clonotype originates from a human donor with chronic lymphocytic leukemia. This chain joins TRBV30 and TRBJ1-5; the match to TRBD1 covers 7 bases. This sample comprised PBMCs, obtained after 24 months of ibrutinib treatment. In DNA form, the CDR3 reads TGTGCCTGGGCAGGGGGTGGCGATCAGCCCCAGCATTTT. It specifies CAWAGGGDQPQHF.